The 6 T cell receptor beta chains below come from one sample, sequenced in a study of blood T cell repertoires in COVID-19. The protocol was immunoSEQ multiplex PCR, while the TCRdb copy is restricted to in-frame clones and leaves out a portion. The sample contains under 200,000 clones, more than 75% of which appear only once. The sample comprised peripheral blood. These receptors all stem from a woman older than 75 with acute or convalescent COVID-19.

This chain uses TRBV11-3 with TRBJ2-1; 7 nucleotides line up with TRBD2. Germline assignment: CDR1 SGHNT and CDR2 YENEEA. Trimming cost V 7 bases and J 6 bases; bases outside gene matches: 6. CDR3 length equals 13 residues. The CDR3, as DNA: TGTGCCAGCACCACCGGGACTACCAATGAGCAGTTCTTC. Amino acids: CASTTGTTNEQFF.

The rearrangement uses TRBV5-1 and TRBJ1-2; perhaps TRBD1 as D (6 bases). Germline V gene lookup returns CDR1 SGHRS and CDR2 YFSETQ. The V end was cut by 2 bases, the J end by 4 bases, with 15 bases between. This CDR3 is built from 15 residues. CDR3 sequence: CASSLNLGQTYGYTF. The CDR3 DNA follows: TGCGCCAGCAGCTTAAATCTTGGACAGACCTATGGCTACACCTTC. The full variable domain, its missing parts supplied by reference TRBV5-1 and TRBJ1-2, is KAGVTQTPRYLIKTRGQQVTLSCSPISGHRSVSWYQQTPGQGLQFLFEYFSETQRNKGNFPGRFSGRQFSNSRSEMNVSTLELGDSALYLCASSLNLGQTYGYTFGSGTRLTVV.

CDR3 coding DNA: TGTGCCAGCAGCAGGGCGGGGGACAGGAATTCACCCCTCCACTTT. Its protein product is CASSRAGDRNSPLHF. The rearrangement links TRBV6-5 to TRBJ1-6; TRBD1 matches at 8 bases. Germline trimming cut 6 bases from V and 7 bases from J; bases unmatched to any gene: 8. CDR3 size: 15 residues. Germline assignment: CDR1 MNHEY and CDR2 SVGAGI.

This chain connects TRBV3-1 (or the pseudogene TRBV3-2) to TRBJ1-1; D not certain. Deletions cut 0 bases from V and 6 bases from J, with 14 bases between. The CDR3 contains 15 residues. Germline CDR1 LGHDT, CDR2 YNNKEL (reference sequence). The CDR3 here is CASSQDLQRMSEAFF. As DNA, the CDR3 is TGTGCCAGCAGCCAAGATCTGCAGAGGATGTCTGAAGCTTTCTTT.

J is TRBJ1-1 and V is TRBV19, with a tentative D call TRBD1 (5 bases). Trimming removed 9 bases at V and 8 bases at J, with 13 bases between. The CDR3 has 11 residues. Germline V lookup: CDR1 LNHDA, CDR2 SQIVND (reference sequence). Here the CDR3 reads CASKGRGEAFF. The CDR3, as DNA: TGTGCCAGCAAGGGGCGGGGCGAAGCTTTCTTT.

This chain connects TRBV19 to TRBJ2-7, with TRBD2 matching 8 bases. The CDR3 runs to 14 residues. Per germline, CDR1 LNHDA and CDR2 SQIVND (reference sequence). After removal of 5 bases from V and 6 bases from J, the junction contained 9 bases not matched to a gene. DNA for the CDR3: TGTGCCAGTAGTGACCCGGGACTAGTAAGCGAGCAGTACTTC. It is translated as CASSDPGLVSEQYF.